This T cell receptor (beta chain) was recovered during a study of blood T cell repertoires in COVID-19. As for the study in general: The United States, Italy and Spain supplied acute and convalescent COVID-19 samples. Sample material is recorded as cDNA or gDNA derived from T cells, B-cell-depleted T cells, or PBMCs.

Germline values: CDR1 GTSNPN, CDR2 SVGIG (reference sequence). The CDR3 sequence is 12 residues long. The V gene lost 0 bases and the J gene lost 4 bases, with 4 bases spanning the gap. Cohort assignment relied on participant-reported clinical history. Clones were read by immunoSEQ multiplex PCR, and TCRdb kept only the in-frame ones, dropping some. The data contain about 140,000 clones, about 84% of them singletons. Specimen: PBMCs or T cells enriched from blood (not recorded which). The clonotype originates from a woman aged 18-29 years who had been exposed to COVID-19. This sequence joins TRBV30 and TRBJ2-4, with unresolved D. The CDR3 reads CAWSVSKNIQYF. In DNA, the CDR3 is TGTGCCTGGAGTGTTAGTAAAAACATTCAGTACTTC.